The 8 T cell receptor beta chains presented below share a single source sample, sequenced in a study of blood T cells in healthy people across ages. A second PCR of about 6 to 12 cycles used a sample-barcoded 5' primer and a J-beta primer mix. In TCRdb, the 5' RACE reads were re-called with MiXCR into one record per CDR3 protein. Found here are some 1.5 million distinct CDR3 sequences, about 30% of them singletons; the top ten hold over 7%. The sample consisted of blood. The source of these receptors is a woman younger than 45 in good health.

As to this clonotype: A much larger clone is a single base away; this may be a read error. The chain recombines TRBV5-1 with TRBJ2-5, with 7 bases aligning to TRBD1. The trim removed 4 bases at V and 11 bases at J, leaving 14 bases unmatched. This CDR3 comprises 14 residues. Germline V lookup: CDR1 SGHRS, CDR2 YFSETQ. This CDR3 reads CASSARQGVYKQYF. The CDR3 region has the DNA TGCGCCAGCAGCGCCCGACAGGGAGTCTACAAGCAGTACTTC.

CDR3 DNA: TGTGCCAGCAGCTGGGGCGGTATTCGCAATGAGCAGTTCTTC. It translates to CASSWGGIRNEQFF. This chain uses TRBV7-2 with TRBJ2-1, with D possibly TRBD1 on 5 matching bases. Trimming removed 4 bases at V and 6 bases at J, with 13 bases between. Germline V gene sequence: CDR1 SGHTA, CDR2 FQGNSA. The CDR3 has 14 amino acids.

The rearrangement uses TRBV5-1 and TRBJ1-2; D is uncertain. The CDR3 length is 13 residues. Looked up from germline, CDR1 is SGHRS and CDR2 is YFSETQ. Trimming pared 5 bases from V and 6 bases from J, leaving 14 bases between. CDR3 residues: CASREGNVDGYTF. CDR3 sequence (DNA): TGCGCCAGCAGGGAGGGAAACGTGGATGGCTACACCTTC.

The chain couples TRBV2 to TRBJ2-7; a possible D gene is TRBD2 (5 bases). Per germline, CDR1 SNHLY and CDR2 FYNNEI. This CDR3 region has 13 residues. Trimming removed 2 bases at V and 6 bases at J, with 11 bases between. The CDR3 is CASSEIDRGEQYF. CDR3 bases: TGTGCCAGCAGTGAAATCGATCGGGGCGAGCAGTACTTC. Combining the CDR3 with reference TRBV2 and TRBJ2-7 gives the whole variable domain EPEVTQTPSHQVTQMGQEVILRCVPISNHLYFYWYRQILGQKVEFLVSFYNNEISEKSEIFDDQFSVERPDGSNFTLKIRSTKLEDSAMYFCASSEIDRGEQYFGPGTRLTVT.

Many counts were recorded for this clonotype. V and J are TRBV7-2 and TRBJ1-5; TRBD1 might be the D (5 bases). Trimming left V 7 bases short and J 1 base short, with 8 bases between. There are 13 residues in the CDR3. Germline CDR1 SGHTA, CDR2 FQGNSA. CDR3 loop: CASTRQSNQPQHF. Here the CDR3 DNA reads TGTGCCAGCACTCGACAGAGCAATCAGCCCCAGCATTTT.

This clonotype is a singleton in its sample. CDR3 DNA: TGTGCCAGCAGTTTCGTAGTCGGTCGTGAAAAACTGTTTTTT. It yields the protein CASSFVVGREKLFF. The chain carries TRBV28 and TRBJ1-4, with D uncertain. Trimming cost V 3 bases and J 7 bases, with 12 bases left between them. CDR1 is MDHEN, CDR2 SYDVKM, per germline. The CDR3 runs to 14 residues.

Comment on this clonotype: This may stem from a read error, because a much larger clone lies one nucleotide away. J is TRBJ2-1 and V is TRBV12-3 or TRBV12-4; either TRBD1 or TRBD2 may supply D (5 bases each). With 6 bases removed from V and 9 bases from J, the gap between germline ends came to 15 bases. This CDR3 region has 13 residues. The CDR3 is CASRLDGAGEQFF. CDR3 nucleotides: TGTGCCAGCAGGTTGGACGGGGCGGGTGAGCAGTTCTTC.

Here the CDR3 DNA reads TGTGCCAGCAGCCAATATACGTCTACCTACGAGCAGTACTTC. Translating gives CASSQYTSTYEQYF. The genes are TRBV3-1 and TRBJ2-7; D unresolved. The V gene's germline CDR1 is LGHDT and CDR2 YNNKEL (reference sequence). V was pared by 2 bases and J by 2 bases, with 10 bases between. This CDR3 has 14 amino acids.